The clone carrying this T cell receptor beta chain was observed a few times. Its antigen is unidentified. With a J-beta primer mix and a sample-barcoded 5' primer, a second PCR ran roughly 7 to 11 cycles. Every single cDNA molecule received a tag from a template-switch adaptor with 12 random nucleotides. TCRdb fed the 5' RACE reads into MiXCR, producing one record per CDR3 protein. Seen here are 550,000 to 750,000 distinct CDR3 sequences, roughly 21% observed once, and the top ten hold approximately 3.7%. Peripheral blood samples of roughly 9.8 milliliters were drawn from each donor. This CDR3 region has 15 residues. Germline lookup yields CDR1 SGHRS and CDR2 YFSETQ. V was pared by 7 bases and J by 0 bases, with 6 bases of the junction left unmatched. This sample was taken from a study of blood T cells in healthy people across ages. Points from the study as a whole: CMV status of donors was unknown, possibly confounding expanded clonotype changes. Observed TCR beta diversity per million T cells went down as age went up. This fall followed a roughly linear course with age.

V usage is TRBV5-1 and J usage is TRBJ2-1, with 8 bases identical to TRBD1. The TCR comes from a man aged 65 to 85 in good health. The sequenced sample consisted of blood. The chain's CDR3 is CASGHTGGSYNEQFF. CDR3 nucleotides: TGCGCCAGCGGACACACAGGGGGCTCCTACAATGAGCAGTTCTTC.